Below, 11 T cell receptor beta chains from the same sample are listed, as sequenced in a study of post-analysis software for immune sequencing data. What these receptors recognize is not known. The study's findings and limits: Controls showed lower frequencies than patients for several TRBV segments, and TRBV5-6, TRBV5-1 and TRBV20-1 were among these.

Sequencing libraries made from TCR beta cDNA carried unique molecular identifiers. TCRdb re-derived calls from the PCR reads in MiXCR, one entry per CDR3 protein. Of 600,000 to 750,000 distinct CDR3 sequences in the sample, approximately 60% were seen once. The source material was blood. The receptors come from a girl aged 2 to 10 with multiple sclerosis.

The genes are TRBV20-1 and TRBJ2-6; D ambiguous. The length of the CDR3 is 15 residues. Germline V CDR1 and CDR2: DFQATT, SNEGSKA (reference sequence). The ends were cut back, 3 bases at V and 0 bases at J, with 9 bases in the middle. CDR3 protein: CSARGRSSGANVLTF. The CDR3 coding sequence is TGCAGTGCTAGGGGCAGAAGCTCTGGGGCCAACGTCCTGACTTTC.

The V call is TRBV6-5, the J call TRBJ1-2, with a tentative D call TRBD1 (5 bases). Germline values: CDR1 MNHEY, CDR2 SVGAGI. Deletions cut 10 bases from V and 10 bases from J, with 19 bases between. The CDR3 extends over 12 amino acids. The CDR3 loop reads CAISRDGGPYTF. The CDR3 bases are TGTGCCATTTCCCGGGACGGTGGACCCTACACCTTC.

The gene calls are TRBV5-1 and TRBJ2-1; maybe TRBD2 (5 bases). CDR1 is SGHRS, CDR2 YFSETQ, per germline. V dropped 4 bases and J dropped 8 bases, with 13 bases sitting between them. The CDR3 length is 13 residues. The CDR3 nucleotides are TGCGCCAGCAGCCCATCGAACGGGGATGAGCAGTTCTTC. Translated: CASSPSNGDEQFF.

V gene TRBV6-2 or TRBV6-3 combines with J gene TRBJ2-1; D gene uncertain. Trimming removed 7 bases at V and 0 bases at J, with 16 bases between. Germline assignment: CDR1 MNHEY and CDR2 SVGEGT. The CDR3 contains 16 residues. Written as DNA, the CDR3 is TGTGCCAGCACCCTAGACTCCTTGAGCTCCTACAATGAGCAGTTCTTC. Protein: CASTLDSLSSYNEQFF.

In this sample, this clonotype turned up once. V gene TRBV6-6 combines with J gene TRBJ1-4; the D is unclear. Looked up from germline, CDR1 is MNHNY and CDR2 is SVGAGI (reference sequence). Deletions cut 2 bases from V and 0 bases from J, with 10 bases between. The CDR3 contains 16 residues. In nucleotides, the CDR3 is TGTGCCAGCAGTTACGGCAGGAGTGCAACTAATGAAAAACTGTTTTTT. Residues: CASSYGRSATNEKLFF.

The chain uses TRBV3-1 and TRBJ2-7, with D possibly being TRBD2 (6 bases). Germline CDR1 and CDR2: LGHDT and YNNKEL (reference sequence). Trimming removed 1 base from V and 11 bases from J, with 21 bases in between. The CDR3 covers 15 residues. The CDR3 coding sequence is TGTGCCAGCAGCCAAGCGCGGGGAAACCTTCGGAATGAGTACTTC. It is translated as CASSQARGNLRNEYF.

This clonotype showed up just a few times. The chain couples TRBV4-1 to TRBJ2-1; 8 bases map to TRBD2. The junction had 7 bases not matched to a gene; V was cut back by 0 bases and J by 0 bases. CDR3 length: 18 residues. Per germline, CDR1 MGHRA and CDR2 YSYEKL. The CDR3 here is CASSQEPGGFSSYNEQFF. The CDR3, as DNA: TGCGCCAGCAGCCAAGAACCGGGAGGGTTTAGCTCCTACAATGAGCAGTTCTTC.

The chain recombines TRBV6-1 with TRBJ2-1; TRBD1 might be the D (7 bases). The CDR3 is made up of 14 amino acids. Germline V gene data show CDR1 as MNHNS and CDR2 as SASEGT. Here the CDR3 reads CATGDSFSYNEQFF. CDR3 coding DNA: TGTGCGACGGGGGACAGCTTCTCCTACAATGAGCAGTTCTTC.

The chain joins TRBV6-2 or TRBV6-3 to TRBJ2-3; 7 bases are a match to TRBD1. Unmatched junction bases numbered 9, after V lost 5 bases and J lost 4 bases. CDR3 length equals 15 residues. Germline assignment: CDR1 MNHEY and CDR2 SVGEGT. The CDR3 DNA sequence: TGTGCCAGCAGTCGACAGGGCAAGTGGGCAGATACGCAGTATTTT. This encodes CASSRQGKWADTQYF.

There are a few counts of this clonotype. This rearrangement joins TRBV20-1 to TRBJ2-5; D not certain. V was clipped by 2 bases and J by 5 bases, with 6 bases between them. Germline CDR1 DFQATT, CDR2 SNEGSKA (reference sequence). The CDR3 has 11 amino acids. The CDR3 here is CSARFGETQYF. Written as DNA, the CDR3 is TGCAGTGCTAGATTTGGGGAGACCCAGTACTTC.

The J gene is TRBJ1-5, the V gene TRBV6-5, with TRBD1 matching over 7 bases. V was pared by 0 bases and J by 0 bases, with 8 bases of the junction left unmatched. Germline loops: CDR1 MNHEY, CDR2 SVGAGI. This CDR3 is built from 18 residues. CDR3 residues: CASSYSSGGTVSNQPQHF. The CDR3 DNA follows: TGTGCCAGCAGTTACTCCAGCGGGGGGACAGTTAGCAATCAGCCCCAGCATTTT.